Each of the 24 T cell receptor beta chains below was sequenced from the same sample in a study of Graves' ophthalmopathy and Graves' hyperthyroidism. Amplification of the TCR beta CDR3 regions used RNA transcripts (as template). The library came from an HTBI-primed first-round RT-PCR and a second-round multiplex PCR. TCRdb passed the multiplex PCR reads through MiXCR, listing each CDR3 protein once. The sample lists about 1.1 million distinct CDR3 sequences; 36% were seen once. Sample: peripheral blood or thyroid tissue (not recorded which). These receptors originate from an adult man with Graves' hyperthyroidism.

In this sample, this clonotype turned up once. This chain links TRBV7-2 with TRBJ2-6, with a tentative D call TRBD2 (5 bases). The germline V gene encodes CDR1 SGHTA and CDR2 FQGNSA. The V end lost 6 bases, the J end lost 6 bases, and 9 bases lay between the germline ends. The length of the CDR3 is 13 residues. The CDR3 region has the DNA TGTGCCAGCAGGGACTCTCCGGCCAACGTCCTGACTTTC. It codes for CASRDSPANVLTF.

This clonotype has just a few counts. The rearrangement links TRBV20-1 to TRBJ1-1; weak D call: TRBD1 (6 bases). Between the trimmed V and J ends, which lost 6 bases and 11 bases, there was a span of 22 bases. CDR3 length: 13 amino acids. Germline CDR1 is DFQATT and CDR2 is SNEGSKA (reference sequence). The CDR3 region is CSAPLRGNRDAFF. CDR3 bases: TGCAGTGCCCCTTTGCGGGGGAACAGGGACGCTTTCTTT.

V and J are TRBV7-9 and TRBJ2-7; TRBD2 is a possible D gene (5 bases). Germline V lookup: CDR1 SEHNR, CDR2 FQNEAQ (reference sequence). The CDR3 is 15 residues long. Trimming took off 3 bases at V and 6 bases at J, with 18 bases between the two ends. CDR3 protein: CASSLSASWTCEQYF. The CDR3 DNA sequence: TGTGCCAGCAGCTTGTCGGCTAGCTGGACCTGCGAGCAGTACTTC.

The chain combines TRBV10-3 with TRBJ1-1, with 7 bases that match TRBD1. Trimming removed 3 bases from V and 6 bases from J; junction bases left unmatched: 10. The CDR3 is 15 amino acids. From germline, CDR1 is ENHRY and CDR2 SYGVKD. The CDR3 nucleotides read TGTGCCATCAGTGACCCGGGACAGAACATCGCTGAAGCTTTCTTT. Its translation: CAISDPGQNIAEAFF.

Concerning this clonotype: A clone one base away is much larger, so this may be a read error. V usage is TRBV20-1 and J usage is TRBJ1-5, with D possibly being TRBD1 (5 bases). Germline assignment: CDR1 DFQATT and CDR2 SNEGSKA (reference sequence). The CDR3 covers 14 residues. DNA of the CDR3: TGCAGTGCCACTCAGGGTCACCCCAATCGGCCCCAGCATTTT. This encodes CSATQGHPNRPQHF.

The chain has TRBV4-1 and TRBJ1-6; D is ambiguous. Germline V gives CDR1 MGHRA, CDR2 YSYEKL. V shed 2 bases and J shed 10 bases, with 15 bases lying between them. The CDR3 has 15 amino acids. CDR3 in DNA: TGCGCCAGCAGCCAATATGGAGGGTTTGAATCACCCCTCCACTTT. Encoded protein: CASSQYGGFESPLHF.

This clonotype was detected only a few times. The rearrangement joins TRBV28 to TRBJ1-6; D is uncertain. Germline values: CDR1 MDHEN, CDR2 SYDVKM. CDR3 length equals 16 residues. V was shortened by 6 bases and J by 10 bases, with 22 bases between the two germline ends. The CDR3 loop reads CASSDTTGDVGSPLHF. CDR3 coding DNA: TGTGCCAGCAGCGACACCACCGGGGATGTCGGGTCACCCCTCCACTTT.

In its sample, this clonotype was seen many times. The V call is TRBV12-3 or TRBV12-4, the J call TRBJ1-4; D is unclear. The CDR3 length is 15 residues. With 3 bases removed from V and 7 bases from J, the gap between germline ends came to 15 bases. The CDR3 protein is CASSFGSEVGEKLFF. The CDR3 DNA sequence: TGTGCCAGCAGTTTCGGGTCAGAGGTCGGTGAAAAACTGTTTTTT.

This chain joins TRBV6-5 and TRBJ2-2, with D uncertain. Between the trimmed V and J ends, which lost 8 bases and 2 bases, there was a span of 9 bases. Germline CDR1 reads MNHEY; CDR2 reads SVGAGI. CDR3 length equals 13 residues. This CDR3 is CASRNFNTGELFF. CDR3 in DNA: TGTGCCAGCCGGAATTTCAACACCGGGGAGCTGTTTTTT.

This clonotype was seen a single time. The genes are TRBV6-6 and TRBJ1-1, with 10 bases lining up with TRBD1. This CDR3 region has 17 residues. The V and J ends lost 7 bases and 0 bases, in that order; junction bases with no gene match: 11. Germline V lookup: CDR1 MNHNY, CDR2 SVGAGI (reference sequence). In DNA form, the CDR3 reads TGTGCCAGCACGCGCCGGGGGACAGGGGTCATGAACACTGAAGCTTTCTTT. The encoded protein is CASTRRGTGVMNTEAFF.

The rearrangement uses TRBV11-3 and TRBJ2-2; 12 bases map to TRBD2. The V gene end was trimmed by 2 bases and the J gene end by 1 base; junction bases not matched to a gene: 8. CDR1 and CDR2 from the germline V gene are SGHNT and YENEEA. This CDR3 is built from 19 residues. Written as DNA, the CDR3 is TGTGCCAGCAGCTTATTGCGACTAGCGGGGGCCTTGAACACCGGGGAGCTGTTTTTT. Amino acids: CASSLLRLAGALNTGELFF.

The table lists this clonotype with many counts. The rearrangement joins TRBV19 to TRBJ1-6; TRBD1 agrees at 7 bases. The length of the CDR3 is 18 residues. Germline V CDR1 and CDR2: LNHDA, SQIVND (reference sequence). The J segment lost 6 bases and the V segment lost 3 bases, leaving 14 bases of the junction unmatched. The CDR3 coding sequence is TGTGCCAGTAGTATGGCTTCCGCCGGCAGGGGGACTAATTCACCCCTCCACTTT. This codes for CASSMASAGRGTNSPLHF.

V is TRBV25-1 and J is TRBJ1-6, with D hard to call. CDR1 and CDR2 (germline): MGHDK, SYGVNS. The ends were cut back, 6 bases at V and 9 bases at J, with 27 bases in the middle. This CDR3 has 18 residues. CDR3 sequence: CASRSNLPGTGPGSPLHF. The CDR3 DNA sequence: TGTGCCAGCAGGTCCAACCTCCCGGGAACCGGTCCGGGTTCACCCCTCCACTTT.

This clonotype was detected many times. The J gene is TRBJ2-5, the V gene TRBV20-1; D is unresolved. The germline V gene has CDR1 DFQATT and CDR2 SNEGSKA (reference sequence). V dropped 3 bases and J dropped 4 bases, with 9 bases sitting between them. The CDR3 consists of 12 residues. The CDR3 nucleotides are TGCAGTGCTAGTACCCATAGAGAGACCCAGTACTTC. This translates into CSASTHRETQYF.

A few counts support this clonotype. A much larger clone sits a single nucleotide away, making a read error possible. The V call is TRBV15, the J call TRBJ2-7; 8 nucleotides agree with TRBD1. CDR1 LNHNV and CDR2 YYDKDF come from the germline V gene (reference sequence). Trimming at V came to 5 bases and at J to 7 bases, leaving 1 base not matched to a gene. This CDR3 contains 11 residues. As DNA, the CDR3 is TGTGCCACCAGCGGGGACAGGGAGCAGTACTTC. Its protein is CATSGDREQYF. Complete variable domain (other parts from reference TRBV15 and TRBJ2-7): DAMVIQNPRYQVTQFGKPVTLSCSQTLNHNVMYWYQQKSSQAPKLLFHYYDKDFNNEADTPDNFQSRRPNTSFCFLDIRSPGLGDTAMYLCATSGDREQYFGPGTRLTVT.

This clonotype was seen many times. The chain joins TRBV7-9 to TRBJ1-2; D gene ambiguous. This CDR3 spans 13 amino acids. V gave up 3 bases and J gave up 6 bases, with 11 bases separating them. Germline loops: CDR1 SEHNR, CDR2 FQNEAQ (reference sequence). The CDR3 reads CASSFTGSDGYTF. The CDR3 DNA sequence: TGTGCCAGCAGCTTCACGGGATCCGATGGCTACACCTTC.

Many counts were recorded for this clonotype. The chain links TRBV2 to TRBJ2-7; TRBD1 is a possible D gene (6 bases). There are 14 residues in the CDR3. V shed 2 bases and J shed 1 base, with 9 bases lying between them. Germline CDR1 and CDR2: SNHLY and FYNNEI. In nucleotides, the CDR3 is TGTGCCAGCAGTGAAAGGACAGCATCCTACGAGCAGTACTTC. Translated, it gives CASSERTASYEQYF.

This clonotype was seen ten or more times. V usage is TRBV29-1 and J usage is TRBJ2-2, with D possibly being TRBD2 (5 bases). The germline V gene encodes CDR1 SQVTM and CDR2 ANQGSEA. This CDR3 comprises 12 residues. V dropped 4 bases and J dropped 6 bases, with 9 bases sitting between them. CDR3: CSVAGISGELFF. Written as DNA, the CDR3 is TGCAGCGTTGCCGGGATTTCCGGGGAGCTGTTTTTT.

The V gene is TRBV7-9, the J gene TRBJ1-2; 9 bases fit TRBD1. The CDR3 is 18 amino acids. V shed 5 bases, J shed 4 bases, and the junction held 17 bases outside the gene matches. Germline CDR1 reads SEHNR; CDR2 reads FQNEAQ (reference sequence). The CDR3 nucleotides read TGTGCCAGCAGCCCCCCGGCGGGACAGGGACCTTCACCCTATGGCTACACCTTC. Amino acid sequence: CASSPPAGQGPSPYGYTF.

V and J are TRBV6-1 and TRBJ2-7, with D possibly called TRBD1 or TRBD2 (5 bases each). The V and J ends lost 5 bases and 9 bases respectively, with 23 bases between them. Germline lookup yields CDR1 MNHNS and CDR2 SASEGT. This CDR3 is built from 15 residues. The CDR3 loop is CASSYISRDQGRQYF. CDR3 nucleotide sequence: TGTGCCAGCAGTTACATCTCCCGGGACCAGGGTCGGCAGTACTTC.

The V gene is TRBV9, the J gene TRBJ2-7; D is unresolved. Trimming took off 0 bases at V and 2 bases at J, with 12 bases between the two ends. This CDR3 has 15 residues. The V gene's germline CDR1 is SGDLS and CDR2 YYNGEE. The CDR3 loop is CASSVDSRTPYEQYF. The CDR3 DNA reads as TGTGCCAGCAGCGTAGATAGCAGGACCCCCTACGAGCAGTACTTC.

This clonotype has a count of ten or more. The chain has TRBV20-1 and TRBJ2-7, with 7 bases lining up with TRBD1. V shed 5 bases and J 2 bases; nucleotides not matched to a gene: 12. There are 15 residues in the CDR3. CDR1 is DFQATT, CDR2 SNEGSKA, per germline (reference sequence). The CDR3 sequence is CSAESYGTDTYEQYF. The CDR3 DNA is TGCAGTGCTGAGTCATACGGGACAGACACCTACGAGCAGTACTTC.

The sample holds one count of this clonotype. J is TRBJ2-3 and V is TRBV10-3; 11 bases fit TRBD1. The V segment lost 3 bases and the J segment 5 bases; nucleotides outside the gene matches: 7. The CDR3 loop spans 16 amino acids. Germline CDR1 reads ENHRY; CDR2 reads SYGVKD. The CDR3 DNA reads TGTGCCATCAGTGACACCGGGACAGGGGGATTAGATACGCAGTATTTT. Amino acids: CAISDTGTGGLDTQYF.

There are many counts of this clonotype. This chain joins TRBV29-1 and TRBJ2-7; either TRBD1 or TRBD2 may supply D (6 bases each). The CDR3 spans 13 residues. V was trimmed by 4 bases and J by 2 bases, leaving 12 bases between them. Germline values: CDR1 SQVTM, CDR2 ANQGSEA. CDR3 residues: CSVVGGLAYEQYF. CDR3 DNA sequence: TGCAGCGTTGTTGGGGGGCTCGCCTACGAGCAGTACTTC.